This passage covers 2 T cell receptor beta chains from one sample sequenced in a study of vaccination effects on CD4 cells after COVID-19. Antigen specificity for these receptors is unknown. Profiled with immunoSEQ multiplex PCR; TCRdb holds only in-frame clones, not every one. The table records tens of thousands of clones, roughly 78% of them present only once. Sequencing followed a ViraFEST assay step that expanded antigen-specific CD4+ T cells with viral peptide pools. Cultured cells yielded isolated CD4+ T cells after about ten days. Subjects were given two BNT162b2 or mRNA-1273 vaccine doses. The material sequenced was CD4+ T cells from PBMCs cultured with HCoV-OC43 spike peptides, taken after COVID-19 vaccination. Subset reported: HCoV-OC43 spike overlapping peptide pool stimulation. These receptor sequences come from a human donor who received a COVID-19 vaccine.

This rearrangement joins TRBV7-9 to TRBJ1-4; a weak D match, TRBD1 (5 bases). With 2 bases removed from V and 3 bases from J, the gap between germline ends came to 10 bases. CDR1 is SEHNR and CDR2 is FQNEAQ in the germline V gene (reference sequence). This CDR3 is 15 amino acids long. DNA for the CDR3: TGTGCCAGCAGCTTACGGCGGGGGTCTAATGAAAAACTGTTTTTT. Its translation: CASSLRRGSNEKLFF.

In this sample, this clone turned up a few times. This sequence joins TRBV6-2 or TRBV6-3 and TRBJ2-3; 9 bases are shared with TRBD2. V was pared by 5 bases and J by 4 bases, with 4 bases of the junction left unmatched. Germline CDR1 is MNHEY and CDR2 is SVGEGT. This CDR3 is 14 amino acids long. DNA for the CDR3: TGTGCCAGCAGTACGGGACTAGCTTCAGATACGCAGTATTTT. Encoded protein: CASSTGLASDTQYF.